Listed below are T cell receptor beta chains from one sample, sequenced in a study of CD8+ T cells in alopecia areata. Assay used: immunoSEQ multiplex PCR; TCRdb lists only in-frame clones, some missing. The profile shows 120,000 to 150,000 clones, around 82% of them singletons. The sequences come from CD8+ T cells sorted from blood, collected at week 4, from a patient treated with tofacitinib. Receptors originate from a human donor with alopecia areata. Both conserved end residues are part of each CDR3. The D gene is left open where the match is weak. For some rows the clone size is stated as once, few or many, or as a class when expanded; others skip it.

v_gene	d_gene	j_gene	abundance	CDR3nt	CDR3aa
TRBV27	NA	TRBJ2-7	NA	TGTGCCAGCAGTTTTAGCAGGGCGTCCTACGAGCAGTACTTC	CASSFSRASYEQYF
TRBV13	NA	TRBJ2-7	NA	TGTGCCAGCAGCTCCTGGGCCGAGGGGGAGCAGTACTTC	CASSSWAEGEQYF
TRBV4-3	NA	TRBJ2-5	NA	TGCGCCAGCAGCCAAGTACGGGGGGCGGGGGAGACCCAGTACTTC	CASSQVRGAGETQYF
TRBV4-1	NA	TRBJ2-7	NA	TGCGCCAGCAGCCACGTACCGCCCGGGGCGAGCTACGAGCAGTACTTC	CASSHVPPGASYEQYF
TRBV29-1	NA	TRBJ1-1	NA	TGCGGGGTTCTAGGGGCTGAGGCTTTCTTT	CGVLGAEAFF
TRBV5-1	NA	TRBJ1-1	NA	TGCGCCAGCAGCTTGTTATGGGGCGGGAGGAACACTGAAGCTTTCTTT	CASSLLWGGRNTEAFF
TRBV5-4	TRBD1	TRBJ2-6	once	TGTGCCAGCAGCCGAGGACAGGTCTACTCTGGGGCCAACGTCCTGACTTTC	CASSRGQVYSGANVLTF
TRBV5-1	TRBD1	TRBJ1-1	few	TGCGCCAGCAGCTTGGAGCAGGGGGGGACTGAAGCTTTCTTT	CASSLEQGGTEAFF
TRBV29-1	TRBD1	TRBJ1-2	NA	TGCAGCGCACCCCGGACAGGGAGGGGTGAAAGCTACACCTTC	CSAPRTGRGESYTF
TRBV4-3	NA	TRBJ2-3	NA	TGCGCCAGCAGCCAAGATCGGGGCGCAGATACGCAGTATTTT	CASSQDRGADTQYF
TRBV6-7	NA	TRBJ2-7	NA	TGTGCCAGCAGTTACTCGTTGACGGGCGAGCAGTACTTC	CASSYSLTGEQYF
TRBV7-2	NA	TRBJ1-5	NA	TGTGCCAGCAGTTTAGCCCCAGGGGAGCCCCAGCATTTT	CASSLAPGEPQHF
TRBV4-1	NA	TRBJ2-7	NA	TGCGCCAGCCAGGGCTTCTCCTCCTACGAGCAGTACTTC	CASQGFSSYEQYF
TRBV6-5	TRBD2	TRBJ2-7	NA	TGTGCCAGCGGAACCGGACTAGCGGTCTACGAGCAGTACTTC	CASGTGLAVYEQYF
TRBV19	TRBD2	TRBJ2-3	NA	TGTGCCACCGAGCGGGGTTACACAGATACGCAGTATTTT	CATERGYTDTQYF
TRBV5-6	NA	TRBJ2-6	NA	TGTGCCAGCAGCTACACAGGAGAGGGGGCCAACGTCCTGACTTTC	CASSYTGEGANVLTF
TRBV29-1	NA	TRBJ1-2	NA	TGCAGCGTTGTGGCGGGTCATGGCTACACCTTC	CSVVAGHGYTF
TRBV6-5	NA	TRBJ2-7	NA	TGTGCCAGCAGTTACGGTAGGAAATCCTACGAGCAGTACTTC	CASSYGRKSYEQYF
TRBV6-5	NA	TRBJ1-1	NA	TGTGCCAGCAGTTACCGTGTCAAGAACACTGAAGCTTTCTTT	CASSYRVKNTEAFF
TRBV6-5	NA	TRBJ2-7	NA	TGTGCCAGCAGTTCCGAGTTGTTCGAGCAGTACTTC	CASSSELFEQYF
TRBV18	NA	TRBJ2-3	NA	TGTGCCAGCTCACCACCCCTTCCTGATACGCAGTATTTT	CASSPPLPDTQYF
TRBV5-6	TRBD2	TRBJ2-1	NA	TGTGCCAGCAGCTTAGGGACTAGCGGGGGACGATACAATGAGCAGTTCTTC	CASSLGTSGGRYNEQFF
TRBV29-1	TRBD2	TRBJ2-3	once	TGCAGCGTGCGGACTAGCGAGGGCACAGATACGCAGTATTTT	CSVRTSEGTDTQYF
TRBV2	NA	TRBJ2-1	NA	TGTGCCAGCAGTGAAGTTTTTTCCGGGACCCGTTCCTACAATGAGCAGTTCTTC	CASSEVFSGTRSYNEQFF
TRBV7-7	NA	TRBJ2-2	once	TGTGCTAGCAGTTTAACGGCGTCAACCGGGGAGCTGTTTTTT	CASSLTASTGELFF
TRBV4-1	NA	TRBJ2-4	NA	TGCGCCAGCAGCCAAGATCCGAATAGCAGGCGGATAGGCAAAAACATTCAGTACTTC	CASSQDPNSRRIGKNIQYF
TRBV6-5	NA	TRBJ1-4	NA	TGTGCCAGCAGTTACGGGGGGCCAGAAAAACTGTTTTTT	CASSYGGPEKLFF
TRBV4-1	TRBD2	TRBJ2-7	NA	TGCGCCAGCAGCCAAGCGCTAGCGGGGGGGTACTACGAGCAGTACTTC	CASSQALAGGYYEQYF
TRBV11-2	NA	TRBJ2-5	NA	TGTGCCAGCAGCTTAGTTCTATCATCACAAGAGACCCAGTACTTC	CASSLVLSSQETQYF
TRBV19	TRBD1	TRBJ1-5	NA	TGTGCCAGTAGTCGCGACAGGGCGGGATCAAGCAATCAGCCCCAGCATTTT	CASSRDRAGSSNQPQHF
TRBV7-9	NA	TRBJ2-3	few	TGTGCCAGCAGCGCTGAAGGCGGGGGCCTACACACAGATACGCAGTATTTT	CASSAEGGGLHTDTQYF
TRBV13	NA	TRBJ1-5	NA	TGTGCCAGCAGCGCGGGCAATCAGCCCCAGCATTTT	CASSAGNQPQHF
TRBV18	TRBD1	TRBJ1-1	NA	TGTGCCAGCTCACCACCGGCAGGGGGAACTGAAGCTTTCTTT	CASSPPAGGTEAFF
TRBV7-9	TRBD1	TRBJ1-2	NA	TGTGCCAGCAGGCCGGGACAGGGGTCTGGTGGCTACACCTTC	CASRPGQGSGGYTF
TRBV4-1	TRBD2	TRBJ2-7	once	TGCGCCAGCAGCCAGCGTACTAGCGGGGGGCCCTACGAGCAGTACTTC	CASSQRTSGGPYEQYF
TRBV4-1	TRBD1	TRBJ2-2	NA	TGCGCCAGCAGCCAATGGACAGGGGGGAACACCGGGGAGCTGTTTTTT	CASSQWTGGNTGELFF
TRBV4-3	TRBD2	TRBJ2-7	NA	TGCGCCAGCAGCCAAAGTACTGAGGGACTAGCCGCCTACGAGCAGTACTTC	CASSQSTEGLAAYEQYF
TRBV7-9	NA	TRBJ2-1	NA	TGTGCCAGCAGCCCCGGGGCAGGGTCCAATGAGCAGTTCTTC	CASSPGAGSNEQFF
TRBV29-1	NA	TRBJ1-1	NA	TGCAGCGTTGAGAGGAACACTGAAGCTTTCTTT	CSVERNTEAFF
TRBV29-1	NA	TRBJ1-1	few	TGCAGCGTTTTTGACAGAGCTGTTGAAGCTTTCTTT	CSVFDRAVEAFF
TRBV27	NA	TRBJ1-2	NA	TGTGCCAGCAGTACCGGTACGCACCAGAACTATGGCTACACCTTC	CASSTGTHQNYGYTF
TRBV7-2	TRBD1	TRBJ1-1	NA	TGTGCCAGCAGCATGACAGGGCGTAGGACTGAAGCTTTCTTT	CASSMTGRRTEAFF
TRBV19	NA	TRBJ2-7	NA	TGTGCCAGTACTAACCGAAGCTCCTACGAGCAGTACTTC	CASTNRSSYEQYF
TRBV6-5	TRBD1	TRBJ2-7	NA	TGTGCCAGCAGTTACTCGACAGGGTACGAGCAGTACTTC	CASSYSTGYEQYF
TRBV7-9	TRBD1	TRBJ2-7	NA	TGTGCCAGCAGTATGGGACAGGAGCAGTACTTC	CASSMGQEQYF
TRBV7-6	NA	TRBJ2-7	NA	TGTGCCAGCAGCTTAGGTCCCAGCCGCCGGCAGTACTTC	CASSLGPSRRQYF
TRBV7-6	NA	TRBJ1-2	NA	TGTGCCAGCAGCCCCTCCCCTCTGACAGTTAACTATGGCTACACCTTC	CASSPSPLTVNYGYTF
TRBV7-9	NA	TRBJ2-1	NA	TGTGCCAGCAGCTTTACGACCCCCGGGGTCGATGAGCAGTTCTTC	CASSFTTPGVDEQFF
TRBV4-1	TRBD2	TRBJ2-7	NA	TGCGCCAGCAGCCAACGGACTAGCGGAGTCTACGAGCAGTACTTC	CASSQRTSGVYEQYF
TRBV30	TRBD1	TRBJ2-7	NA	TGTGCCTGGAGTGGGGACAGGGTCCACGAGCAGTACTTC	CAWSGDRVHEQYF
TRBV2	NA	TRBJ2-4	NA	TGTGCCAGCAGTCCGGGGGCCCGGGCCATTCAGTACTTC	CASSPGARAIQYF
TRBV7-3	NA	TRBJ2-5	NA	TGTGCCAGCAGCCAGGCGGGGTTGACGGAGACCCAGTACTTC	CASSQAGLTETQYF
TRBV2	NA	TRBJ2-1	NA	TGTGCCAGCAGTGAATGGCAATACAATGAGCAGTTCTTC	CASSEWQYNEQFF
TRBV30	NA	TRBJ2-5	NA	TGTGCCTGGAGTGGGATGGCTCAAGAGACCCAGTACTTC	CAWSGMAQETQYF
TRBV6-5	NA	TRBJ1-2	NA	TGTGCCAGCAGTTACACTACGGCAGGACCTCCTTACGGCTACACCTTC	CASSYTTAGPPYGYTF
TRBV7-8	NA	TRBJ2-7	NA	TGTGCCAGCAGCTTAACCGGGGGGCAGGGCGAGCAGTACTTC	CASSLTGGQGEQYF
TRBV7-2	TRBD2	TRBJ2-2	NA	TGTGCCAGCAGGGATAGCGGGGCCAACACCGGGGAGCTGTTTTTT	CASRDSGANTGELFF
TRBV29-1	NA	TRBJ2-1	NA	TGCAGCGTTGTCGGTACAAGGATTTACAATGAGCAGTTCTTC	CSVVGTRIYNEQFF
TRBV4-3	TRBD1	TRBJ2-7	NA	TGCGCCAGCAGCCAATGGACAGGGATGAGCTCCTACGAGCAGTACTTC	CASSQWTGMSSYEQYF
TRBV6-6	NA	TRBJ2-5	few	TGTGCCAGCAGTTACTCTTCTAAAGAGACCCAGTACTTC	CASSYSSKETQYF